Below, one TCR beta chain is given with its context. Per the original data handling: Researchers report that nucleated cell counts were estimated from reference gene primer amplification. The method was immunoSEQ multiplex PCR; TCRdb's version includes in-frame clones alone and lacks a portion of them. The V and J calls and the clone size are those of that table, but D and trimming were determined from the DNA. The sample has 220,000 or so clones, about 85% seen once. CDR1 MNHEY and CDR2 SMNVEV come from the germline V gene (reference sequence). Trimming removed 4 bases from V and 0 bases from J; junction bases left unmatched: 9. This CDR3 is built from 17 residues. These data belong to a study of blood T cell repertoires in COVID-19. On the study more broadly: Sites in the United States, Italy and Spain provided acute and convalescent COVID-19 samples. T cells, B-cell-depleted T cells, or PBMCs supplied cDNA or gDNA.

Patients in Seattle were enrolled during active infection, then followed longitudinally. The rearrangement links TRBV27 to TRBJ1-3, with 7 bases fitting TRBD1. The receptor's source is a woman between 45 and 65 years old with COVID-19, enrolled during active disease. Sequencing was done on a sample of peripheral blood. CDR3 amino acids: CASSSHTPGGSGNTIYF. The CDR3 bases are TGTGCCAGCAGTTCGCACACCCCAGGGGGCTCTGGAAACACCATATATTTT.